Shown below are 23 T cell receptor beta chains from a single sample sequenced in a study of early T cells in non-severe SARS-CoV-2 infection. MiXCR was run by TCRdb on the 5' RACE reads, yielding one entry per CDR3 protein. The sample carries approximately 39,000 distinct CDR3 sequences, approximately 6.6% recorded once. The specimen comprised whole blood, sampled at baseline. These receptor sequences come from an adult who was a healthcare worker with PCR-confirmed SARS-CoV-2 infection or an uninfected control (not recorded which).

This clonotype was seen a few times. CDR3 bases: TGCAGCGTCGGGGTGGGGGATACGCAGTATTTT. Translating it yields CSVGVGDTQYF. The chain recombines TRBV29-1 with TRBJ2-3; weak D call: TRBD2 (5 bases). Germline CDR1 SQVTM, CDR2 ANQGSEA. The V end was cut by 6 bases, the J end by 6 bases, with 10 bases between. The CDR3 runs 11 residues.

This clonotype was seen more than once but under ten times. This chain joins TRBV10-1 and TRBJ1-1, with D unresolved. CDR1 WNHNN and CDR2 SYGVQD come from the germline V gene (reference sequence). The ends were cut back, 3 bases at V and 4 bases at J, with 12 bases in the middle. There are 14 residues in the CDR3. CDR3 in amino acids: CASSDNVGVTEAFF. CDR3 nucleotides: TGCGCCAGCAGTGATAACGTTGGGGTCACTGAAGCTTTCTTT.

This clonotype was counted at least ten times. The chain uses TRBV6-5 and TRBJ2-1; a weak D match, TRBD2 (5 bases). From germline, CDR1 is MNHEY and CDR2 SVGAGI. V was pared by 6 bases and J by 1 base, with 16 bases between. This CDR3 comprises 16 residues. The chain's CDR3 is CASSPRRGLSYNEQFF. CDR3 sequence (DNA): TGTGCCAGCAGCCCACGCCGGGGTTTGTCCTACAATGAGCAGTTCTTC.

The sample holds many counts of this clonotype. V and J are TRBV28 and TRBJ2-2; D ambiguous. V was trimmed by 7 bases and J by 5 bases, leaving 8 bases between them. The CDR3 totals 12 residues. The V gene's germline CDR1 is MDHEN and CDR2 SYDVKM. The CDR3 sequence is CASTPRTGELFF. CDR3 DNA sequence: TGTGCCAGCACTCCTAGGACCGGGGAGCTGTTTTTT. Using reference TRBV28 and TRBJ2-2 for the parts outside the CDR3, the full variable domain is DVKVTQSSRYLVKRTGEKVFLECVQDMDHENMFWYRQDPGLGLRLIYFSYDVKMKEKGDIPEGYSVSREKKERFSLILESASTNQTSMYLCASTPRTGELFFGEGSRLTVL.

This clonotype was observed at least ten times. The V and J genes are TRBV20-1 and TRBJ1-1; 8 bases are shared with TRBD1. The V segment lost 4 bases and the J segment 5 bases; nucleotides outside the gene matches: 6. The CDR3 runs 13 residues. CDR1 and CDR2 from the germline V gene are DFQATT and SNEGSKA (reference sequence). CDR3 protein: CSATRTGRTEAFF. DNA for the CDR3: TGCAGTGCTACACGGACAGGGAGGACTGAAGCTTTCTTT.

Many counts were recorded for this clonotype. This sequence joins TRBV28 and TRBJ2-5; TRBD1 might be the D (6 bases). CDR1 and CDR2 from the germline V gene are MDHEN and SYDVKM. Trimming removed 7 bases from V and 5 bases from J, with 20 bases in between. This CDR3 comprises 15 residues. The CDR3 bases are TGTGCCAGCACCCCCCTTTCAGCAGGGGATGAGACCCAGTACTTC. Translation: CASTPLSAGDETQYF.

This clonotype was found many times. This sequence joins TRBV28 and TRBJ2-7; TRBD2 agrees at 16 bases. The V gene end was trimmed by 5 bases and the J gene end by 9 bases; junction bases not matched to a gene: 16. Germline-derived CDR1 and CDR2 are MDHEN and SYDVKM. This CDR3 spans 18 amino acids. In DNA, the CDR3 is TGTGCCAGCAGTGGGACTAGCGGGAGGGATTTCTCGGTCGAAATGCAGTACTTC. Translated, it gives CASSGTSGRDFSVEMQYF.

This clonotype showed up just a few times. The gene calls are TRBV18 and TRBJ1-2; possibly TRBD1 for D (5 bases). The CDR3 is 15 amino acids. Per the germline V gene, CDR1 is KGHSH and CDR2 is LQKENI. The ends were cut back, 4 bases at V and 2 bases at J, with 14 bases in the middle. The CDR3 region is CASSLSDSTNYGYTF. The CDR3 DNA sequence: TGTGCCAGCTCACTCTCTGACAGCACAAACTATGGCTACACCTTC.

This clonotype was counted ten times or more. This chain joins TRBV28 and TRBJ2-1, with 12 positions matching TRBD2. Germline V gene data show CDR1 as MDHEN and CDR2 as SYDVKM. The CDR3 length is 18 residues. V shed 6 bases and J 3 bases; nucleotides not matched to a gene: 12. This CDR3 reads CASRFLAGGEVYYNEQFF. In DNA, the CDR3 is TGTGCCAGCAGGTTCCTAGCGGGAGGGGAGGTGTACTACAATGAGCAGTTCTTC.

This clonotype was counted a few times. This chain's CDR3 is CASSLTPLAAGNTGELFF. DNA for the CDR3: TGTGCCAGCAGCTTAACTCCCTTGGCGGCAGGCAACACCGGGGAGCTGTTTTTT. V usage is TRBV7-3 and J usage is TRBJ2-2; D gene ambiguous. The CDR3 is 18 amino acids. Looked up from germline, CDR1 is SGHTA and CDR2 is FQGTGA. V was cut by 0 bases and J by 2 bases, with 16 bases left in between.

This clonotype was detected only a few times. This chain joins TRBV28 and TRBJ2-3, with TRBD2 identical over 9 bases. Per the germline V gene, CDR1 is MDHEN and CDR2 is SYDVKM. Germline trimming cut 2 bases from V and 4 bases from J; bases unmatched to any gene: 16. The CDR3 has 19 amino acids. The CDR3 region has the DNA TGTGCCAGCAGTTTAAAATTGGGAATAGCGGGAGTAAGGGCAGATACGCAGTATTTT. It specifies CASSLKLGIAGVRADTQYF.

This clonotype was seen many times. CDR3 sequence: CASSPAGLAGVPQYF. The CDR3 DNA sequence: TGTGCCAGCAGCCCCGCAGGACTAGCGGGAGTTCCCCAGTACTTC. V usage is TRBV7-2 and J usage is TRBJ2-5; 13 bases match TRBD2. V lost 5 bases, J lost 9 bases, and 9 bases stayed unmatched. Germline CDR1 is SGHTA and CDR2 is FQGNSA. The CDR3 loop spans 15 amino acids.

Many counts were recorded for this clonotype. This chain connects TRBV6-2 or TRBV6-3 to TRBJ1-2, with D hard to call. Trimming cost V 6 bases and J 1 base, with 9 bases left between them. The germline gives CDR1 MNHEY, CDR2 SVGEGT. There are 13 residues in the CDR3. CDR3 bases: TGTGCCAGCAGCCAGGACGGTAACTATGGCTACACCTTC. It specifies CASSQDGNYGYTF.

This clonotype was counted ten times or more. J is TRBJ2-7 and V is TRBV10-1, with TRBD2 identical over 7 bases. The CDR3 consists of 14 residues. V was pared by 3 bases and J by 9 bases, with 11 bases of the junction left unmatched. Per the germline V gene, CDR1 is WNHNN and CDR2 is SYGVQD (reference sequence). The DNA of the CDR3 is TGCGCCAGCAGTGATTCCCCGCCGGGGGGTCGGCAGTACTTC. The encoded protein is CASSDSPPGGRQYF.

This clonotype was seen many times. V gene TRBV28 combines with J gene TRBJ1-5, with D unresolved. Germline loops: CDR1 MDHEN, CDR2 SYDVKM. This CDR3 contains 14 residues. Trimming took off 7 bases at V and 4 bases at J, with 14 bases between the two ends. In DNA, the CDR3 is TGTGCCAGCAATCGAGGTACCTTAAATCAGCCCCAGCATTTT. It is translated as CASNRGTLNQPQHF.

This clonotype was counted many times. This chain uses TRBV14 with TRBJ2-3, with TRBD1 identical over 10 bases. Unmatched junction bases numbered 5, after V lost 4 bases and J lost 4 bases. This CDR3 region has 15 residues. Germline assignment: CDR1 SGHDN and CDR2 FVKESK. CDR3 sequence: CASSLRTGGADTQYF. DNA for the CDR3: TGTGCCAGCAGCCTCAGGACAGGGGGAGCAGATACGCAGTATTTT.

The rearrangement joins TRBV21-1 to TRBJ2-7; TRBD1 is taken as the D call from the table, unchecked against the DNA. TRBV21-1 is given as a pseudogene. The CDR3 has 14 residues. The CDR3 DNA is TGTGCCAGCAGCATTCATCCTAGGGGTAGCGAGCAGTACTTC. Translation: CASSIHPRGSEQYF.

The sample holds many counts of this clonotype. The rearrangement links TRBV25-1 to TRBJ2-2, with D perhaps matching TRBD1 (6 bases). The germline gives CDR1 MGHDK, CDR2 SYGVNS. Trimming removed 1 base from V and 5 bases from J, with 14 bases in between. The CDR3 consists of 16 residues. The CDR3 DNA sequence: TGTGCCAGCAGTGAATTACGGCAGGGGAATACCGGGGAGCTGTTTTTT. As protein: CASSELRQGNTGELFF.

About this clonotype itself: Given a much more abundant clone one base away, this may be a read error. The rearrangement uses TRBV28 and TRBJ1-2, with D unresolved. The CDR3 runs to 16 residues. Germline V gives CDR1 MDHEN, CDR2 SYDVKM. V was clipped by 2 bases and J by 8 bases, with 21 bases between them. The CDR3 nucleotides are TGTGCCAGCAGTTTAACCCCCGGTCGCCTTATGGGGGGCTACACCTTC. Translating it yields CASSLTPGRLMGGYTF.

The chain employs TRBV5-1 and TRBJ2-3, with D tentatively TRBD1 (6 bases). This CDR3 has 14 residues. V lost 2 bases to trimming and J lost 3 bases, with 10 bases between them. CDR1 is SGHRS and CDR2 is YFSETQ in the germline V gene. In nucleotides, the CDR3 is TGCGCCAGCAGCTTTTGGACAGAAACAGATACGCAGTATTTT. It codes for CASSFWTETDTQYF.

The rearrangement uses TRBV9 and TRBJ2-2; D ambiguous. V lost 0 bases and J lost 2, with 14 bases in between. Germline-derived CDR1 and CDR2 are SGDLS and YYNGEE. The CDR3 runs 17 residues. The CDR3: CASSVVVSYTNTGELFF. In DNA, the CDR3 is TGTGCCAGCAGCGTAGTAGTTTCTTACACAAACACCGGGGAGCTGTTTTTT.

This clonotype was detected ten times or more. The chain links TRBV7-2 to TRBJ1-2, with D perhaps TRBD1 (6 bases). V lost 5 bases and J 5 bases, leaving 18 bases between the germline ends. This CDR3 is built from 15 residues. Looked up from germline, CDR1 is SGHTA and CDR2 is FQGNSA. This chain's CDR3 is CASSLGGAMAYGYTF. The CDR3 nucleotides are TGTGCCAGCAGCCTCGGGGGGGCGATGGCATATGGCTACACCTTC.

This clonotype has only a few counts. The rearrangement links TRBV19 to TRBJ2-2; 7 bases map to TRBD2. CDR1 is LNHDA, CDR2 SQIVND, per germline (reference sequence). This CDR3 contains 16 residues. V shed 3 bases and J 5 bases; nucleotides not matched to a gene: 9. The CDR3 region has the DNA TGTGCCAGTAGTATGGTAGCGGGTTGGTCTACCGGGGAGCTGTTTTTT. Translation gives CASSMVAGWSTGELFF.